The 21 T cell receptor beta chains below come from one sample, sequenced in a study of beta chain features in type 1 diabetes. The authors reverse transcribed all of the isolated RNA, so sequencing captured expressed TCRB transcripts. Using immunoSEQ multiplex PCR, the repertoire was profiled, and TCRdb retains in-frame clones only, with some absent. This table has some 410,000 clones, approximately 10% appearing once. The sample taken for sequencing was naive CD4+ T cells from blood. The receptors were sampled from a woman younger than 35 in good health.

This chain uses TRBV5-4 with TRBJ1-1; 7 bases align to TRBD1. V trimming: 4 bases; J trimming: 11 bases; junction bases outside the gene matches: 11. Looked up from germline, CDR1 is SGHNT and CDR2 is YYREEE (reference sequence). The CDR3 has 13 amino acids. The CDR3 region is CASSETGATGAFF. CDR3 in DNA: TGTGCCAGCAGCGAAACAGGGGCCACAGGGGCTTTCTTT.

The CDR3 DNA follows: TGTGCCTGGATTCAGCGGGGAACCTACGAGCAGTACTTC. It specifies CAWIQRGTYEQYF. The V gene is TRBV30, the J gene TRBJ2-7, with 7 bases aligning to TRBD2. V lost 4 bases, J lost 2 bases, and 5 bases stayed unmatched. The CDR3 totals 13 residues. Germline V gives CDR1 GTSNPN, CDR2 SVGIG (reference sequence).

This clone was counted a few times. The chain links TRBV7-2 to TRBJ2-4; D ambiguous. Germline V gene data show CDR1 as SGHTA and CDR2 as FQGNSA. This CDR3 is 16 amino acids long. V lost 1 base and J lost 6, with 16 bases in between. In DNA form, the CDR3 reads TGTGCCAGCAGCTTAGTACACACGAGGCCTAGAAACATTCAGTACTTC. It specifies CASSLVHTRPRNIQYF.

This clone appeared a few times. The chain is built from TRBV28 and TRBJ2-3; D is possibly TRBD2 (5 bases). CDR3 length equals 16 residues. Germline CDR1 MDHEN, CDR2 SYDVKM. V gave up 3 bases and J gave up 4 bases, with 17 bases separating them. The CDR3 sequence: CASSFKGALGSDTQYF. The CDR3 DNA is TGTGCCAGCAGTTTTAAGGGAGCCCTAGGGTCAGATACGCAGTATTTT.

This chain connects TRBV29-1 to TRBJ2-2, with D unclear. This CDR3 has 14 amino acids. V lost 3 bases to trimming and J lost 6 bases, with 14 bases between them. The germline V gene has CDR1 SQVTM and CDR2 ANQGSEA. This chain's CDR3 is CSVEGRAVAGELFF. DNA for the CDR3: TGCAGCGTTGAGGGCCGGGCAGTGGCCGGGGAGCTGTTTTTT.

This clone appeared a few times. This rearrangement joins TRBV4-2 to TRBJ2-1, with 7 positions matching TRBD1. From germline, CDR1 is LGHNA and CDR2 YNFKEQ. CDR3 length equals 16 residues. Losses at the gene ends were 0 bases for V and 6 bases for J; bases not matched to a gene: 8. The CDR3 nucleotides are TGTGCCAGCAGCCAAGAGGGGACAGTGTATGGCAATGAGCAGTTCTTC. Its translation is CASSQEGTVYGNEQFF.

This clone was seen a few times. The chain recombines TRBV4-3 with TRBJ1-2; no definite D call. Germline CDR1 is LGHNA and CDR2 is YSLEER. The germline V and J ends were trimmed by 1 base and 0 bases, with 6 bases remaining between them. CDR3 length: 14 residues. CDR3 nucleotides: TGCGCCAGCAGCCAAGTGAGTCCTAACTATGGCTACACCTTC. Translation gives CASSQVSPNYGYTF.

Only a few counts were recorded for this clone. The gene calls are TRBV5-4 and TRBJ2-4; D call uncertain. There are 15 residues in the CDR3. V was clipped by 4 bases and J by 0 bases, with 11 bases between them. In germline, CDR1 is SGHNT, CDR2 YYREEE (reference sequence). The CDR3 coding sequence is TGTGCCAGCAGCCGGTTTGACTTAGCCAAAAACATTCAGTACTTC. Its translation: CASSRFDLAKNIQYF.

The chain has TRBV25-1 and TRBJ2-5; 7 positions match TRBD2. The CDR3 runs to 15 residues. V was pared by 4 bases and J by 4 bases, with 9 bases of the junction left unmatched. CDR1 is MGHDK, CDR2 SYGVNS, per germline. In DNA form, the CDR3 reads TGTGCCAGCAGTGGCGGCCTGGGGAGGGGAGAGACCCAGTACTTC. Protein product: CASSGGLGRGETQYF.

The chain combines TRBV18 with TRBJ2-2, with a tentative D call TRBD2 (6 bases). The CDR3 consists of 15 residues. Germline-derived CDR1 and CDR2 are KGHSH and LQKENI. Trimming cost V 3 bases and J 2 bases, with 10 bases left between them. The CDR3 loop reads CASSPPGLNTGELFF. Here the CDR3 DNA reads TGTGCCAGCTCACCGCCGGGACTTAACACCGGGGAGCTGTTTTTT.

The chain joins TRBV5-4 to TRBJ2-1, with 7 bases fitting TRBD1. Germline-derived CDR1 and CDR2 are SGHNT and YYREEE (reference sequence). The CDR3 length is 13 residues. Trimming at V came to 4 bases and at J to 8 bases, leaving 6 bases not matched to a gene. This CDR3 is CASSHRGGYEQFF. The CDR3 DNA reads TGTGCCAGCAGCCACAGAGGGGGCTATGAGCAGTTCTTC.

This clone was seen a handful of times. This sequence joins TRBV27 and TRBJ2-1; unclear D gene. Germline loops: CDR1 MNHEY, CDR2 SMNVEV (reference sequence). CDR3 length: 16 amino acids. V was trimmed by 4 bases and J by 4 bases, leaving 17 bases between them. For the CDR3, the DNA is TGTGCCAGCAGTTCGATATTCGGAGACCCTTACAATGAGCAGTTCTTC. It is translated as CASSSIFGDPYNEQFF.

This clone was observed a handful of times. This sequence joins TRBV2 and TRBJ2-1, with 7 nucleotides matching TRBD1. Per the germline V gene, CDR1 is SNHLY and CDR2 is FYNNEI. V lost 4 bases, J lost 4 bases, and 7 bases stayed unmatched. This CDR3 is built from 15 residues. The CDR3 sequence is CASSARDSIYNEQFF. The CDR3 region has the DNA TGTGCCAGCAGTGCCCGGGACAGCATATACAATGAGCAGTTCTTC.

This clone was counted between two and nine times. This chain links TRBV14 with TRBJ2-7; TRBD1 is a possible D gene (6 bases). Germline V CDR1 and CDR2: SGHDN, FVKESK. Trimming left V 2 bases short and J 1 base short, with 15 bases between. The CDR3 covers 16 residues. The chain's CDR3 is CASSQMGHQSSYEQYF. DNA of the CDR3: TGTGCCAGCAGCCAAATGGGACATCAGTCATCCTACGAGCAGTACTTC.

This clone came up a few times. The V call is TRBV29-1, the J call TRBJ2-1; 10 nucleotides line up with TRBD1. Germline CDR1 SQVTM, CDR2 ANQGSEA. CDR3 length: 15 amino acids. With 4 bases clipped from V and 3 bases from J, the junction kept 6 bases outside the gene matches. This CDR3 is CSVGGQGGFYNEQFF. DNA of the CDR3: TGCAGCGTTGGAGGACAGGGGGGTTTCTACAATGAGCAGTTCTTC.

This clone was recorded a few times. The J gene is TRBJ2-4, the V gene TRBV5-1; possibly TRBD1 for D (5 bases). This CDR3 has 14 amino acids. Germline CDR1 and CDR2: SGHRS and YFSETQ. V lost 7 bases and J lost 5, with 16 bases in between. CDR3 protein: CASSKGVAQNIQYF. DNA of the CDR3: TGCGCCAGCTCTAAAGGGGTCGCACAAAACATTCAGTACTTC.

The chain uses TRBV28 and TRBJ2-5; TRBD1 matches 12 bases. After removal of 7 bases from V and 5 bases from J, the junction contained 8 bases not matched to a gene. CDR1 is MDHEN, CDR2 SYDVKM, per germline. The CDR3 length is 15 residues. CDR3 coding DNA: TGTGCCAGCACCCGGGGACAGGGGGCTGTCGAGACCCAGTACTTC. As protein: CASTRGQGAVETQYF.

V usage is TRBV5-1 and J usage is TRBJ2-7; D is ambiguous. Trimming stripped 2 bases from V and 3 bases from J, with 12 bases between. The CDR3 loop spans 14 amino acids. Germline values: CDR1 SGHRS, CDR2 YFSETQ. CDR3 protein: CASSLEDNLYEQYF. CDR3 in DNA: TGCGCCAGCAGCTTAGAAGACAACCTCTACGAGCAGTACTTC.

This clone was found a few times. The chain carries TRBV11-2 and TRBJ2-5; no firm D call. The V end lost 4 bases, the J end lost 0 bases, and 9 bases lay between the germline ends. The CDR3 has 14 residues. CDR1 is SGHAT, CDR2 FQNNGV, per germline. CDR3 region: CASSSHKYQETQYF. CDR3 bases: TGTGCCAGCAGCTCACACAAGTACCAAGAGACCCAGTACTTC.

The rearrangement joins TRBV9 to TRBJ2-4; tentative D call: TRBD1 (5 bases). Trimming shortened V by 5 bases and J by 3 bases, and 12 bases separated the two germline ends. Germline V gene sequence: CDR1 SGDLS, CDR2 YYNGEE. The CDR3 runs 14 residues. CDR3 residues: CASSAGQGKNIQYF. Written as DNA, the CDR3 is TGTGCCAGCAGTGCAGGGCAAGGCAAAAACATTCAGTACTTC.

V is TRBV9 and J is TRBJ2-2; D gene unclear. Per the germline V gene, CDR1 is SGDLS and CDR2 is YYNGEE. CDR3 length: 14 amino acids. The V gene lost 0 bases and the J gene lost 6 bases, with 9 bases spanning the gap. CDR3 nucleotides: TGTGCCAGCAGCGTAGTTGTGGAAGCCGGGGAGCTGTTTTTT. This encodes CASSVVVEAGELFF. The complete variable domain, with remaining parts taken from reference TRBV9 and TRBJ2-2, reads DSGVTQTPKHLITATGQRVTLRCSPRSGDLSVYWYQQSLDQGLQFLIQYYNGEERAKGNILERFSAQQFPDLHSELNLSSLELGDSALYFCASSVVVEAGELFFGEGSRLTVL.